A single sample gave rise to the 18 T cell receptor beta chains below, sequenced in a study of blood T cell repertoires in COVID-19. Using immunoSEQ multiplex PCR, the repertoire was profiled, and TCRdb retains in-frame clones only, with some absent. The table includes about 170,000 clones, roughly 84% detected once. Sequenced material: peripheral blood. The receptors derive from a woman aged 70 to 79 with COVID-19, enrolled during active disease.

The CDR3 DNA reads as TGTGCCAGCAGCTTCGTCACCGGGAGGACCTACAATGAGCAGTTCTTC. Translating it yields CASSFVTGRTYNEQFF. The chain joins TRBV7-2 to TRBJ2-1; 7 bases agree with TRBD2. CDR1 and CDR2 from the germline V gene are SGHTA and FQGNSA. CDR3 length: 16 residues. Trimming cost V 3 bases and J 2 bases; bases outside gene matches: 7.

The chain links TRBV18 to TRBJ1-1; TRBD1 matches 8 bases. The CDR3 totals 16 residues. V trimming: 3 bases; J trimming: 7 bases; junction bases outside the gene matches: 13. In germline, CDR1 is KGHSH, CDR2 LQKENI. The DNA of the CDR3 is TGTGCCAGCTCACCGGGGACAGGTCTACCTTACGATGAAGCTTTCTTT. Its translation is CASSPGTGLPYDEAFF.

V is TRBV30 and J is TRBJ1-1, with a tentative D call TRBD1 (5 bases). The CDR3 is 12 residues long. V was cut by 4 bases and J by 1 base, with 7 bases left in between. Germline CDR1 reads GTSNPN; CDR2 reads SVGIG (reference sequence). The CDR3 loop reads CAWNGGNTEAFF. The CDR3 DNA reads as TGTGCCTGGAACGGGGGGAACACTGAAGCTTTCTTT.

V is TRBV24-1 and J is TRBJ2-1; TRBD2 aligns across 13 bases. CDR1 KGHDR and CDR2 SFDVKD come from the germline V gene. The CDR3 runs 16 residues. Losses at the gene ends were 4 bases for V and 2 bases for J; bases not matched to a gene: 1. The CDR3 DNA is TGTGCCACCAGTGACGGGACTAGCGGGACCTACAATGAGCAGTTCTTC. Its translation is CATSDGTSGTYNEQFF.

The rearrangement uses TRBV20-1 and TRBJ1-5, with D possibly TRBD1 on 5 matching bases. Trimming took off 3 bases at V and 5 bases at J, with 14 bases between the two ends. The CDR3 contains 14 residues. CDR1 is DFQATT, CDR2 SNEGSKA, per germline (reference sequence). The chain's CDR3 is CSASRRGADQPQHF. The CDR3 bases are TGCAGTGCTAGTAGGCGGGGCGCGGATCAGCCCCAGCATTTT.

The V call is TRBV9, the J call TRBJ1-1; 9 bases agree with TRBD1. Unmatched junction bases numbered 7, after V lost 9 bases and J lost 10 bases. CDR1 and CDR2 (germline): SGDLS, YYNGEE. This CDR3 region has 11 residues. The CDR3 protein is CANKRTGVAFF. CDR3 sequence (DNA): TGTGCCAACAAAAGGACAGGGGTAGCTTTCTTT.

The chain links TRBV6-6 to TRBJ2-1, with 8 bases that match TRBD2. There are 14 residues in the CDR3. V dropped 7 bases and J dropped 7; count of bases not matched to a gene: 9. The V gene's germline CDR1 is MNHNY and CDR2 SVGAGI (reference sequence). The DNA for the CDR3 is TGTGCCAGCACCGAGGGACTAGGGAGAAATGAGCAGTTCTTC. It encodes CASTEGLGRNEQFF.

The V and J genes are TRBV6-1 and TRBJ2-7; 11 bases align to TRBD2. V lost 5 bases to trimming and J lost 11 bases; unmatched junction nucleotides: 8. Germline values: CDR1 MNHNS, CDR2 SASEGT. CDR3 length: 13 amino acids. The CDR3 is CASSPTSGAKEYV. The CDR3 nucleotides read TGTGCCAGCAGTCCGACTAGCGGGGCCAAGGAGTACGTC.

The rearrangement links TRBV11-2 to TRBJ2-5; 8 nucleotides agree with TRBD2. Germline values: CDR1 SGHAT, CDR2 FQNNGV. This CDR3 region has 15 residues. Trimming cost V 3 bases and J 4 bases; bases outside gene matches: 7. CDR3 in DNA: TGTGCCAGCAGCTTCCCCGGGGGGGCTTCAGAGACCCAGTACTTC. Its translation: CASSFPGGASETQYF.

J is TRBJ1-4 and V is TRBV6-5; tentatively, D is TRBD1 (5 bases). There are 12 residues in the CDR3. Germline V lookup: CDR1 MNHEY, CDR2 SVGAGI. Deletions cut 7 bases from V and 7 bases from J, with 10 bases between. Here the CDR3 reads CASKGLPEKLFF. The CDR3 bases are TGTGCCAGCAAGGGGTTGCCTGAAAAACTGTTTTTT.

This clone has just a few counts. The chain has TRBV7-2 and TRBJ1-1; D gene unclear. The CDR3 is 13 residues long. From germline, CDR1 is SGHTA and CDR2 FQGNSA. Trimming removed 0 bases from V and 11 bases from J, with 13 bases in between. The CDR3 region has the DNA TGTGCCAGCAGCTTAGCGTTCCGGGAGGGCGCTTTCTTT. Protein sequence: CASSLAFREGAFF.

The chain employs TRBV28 and TRBJ1-1; perhaps TRBD1 as D (6 bases). Trimming took 3 bases from V and 0 from J, leaving 11 bases between them. CDR3 length: 15 amino acids. Germline CDR1 reads MDHEN; CDR2 reads SYDVKM. CDR3: CASSLGGAMNTEAFF. Here the CDR3 DNA reads TGTGCCAGCAGTTTGGGGGGGGCGATGAACACTGAAGCTTTCTTT.

A few counts support this clone. The chain links TRBV6-6 to TRBJ2-2; 9 nucleotides match TRBD1. The CDR3 covers 13 residues. The V segment lost 6 bases and the J segment 7 bases; nucleotides outside the gene matches: 3. CDR1 is MNHNY and CDR2 is SVGAGI in the germline V gene (reference sequence). Written as DNA, the CDR3 is TGTGCCAGCAGGACAGGGGGGGGCGGGGAGCTGTTTTTT. Protein product: CASRTGGGGELFF.

The rearrangement uses TRBV28 and TRBJ1-2, with D possibly matching TRBD1 (6 bases). The CDR3 has 15 amino acids. V gave up 5 bases and J gave up 7 bases, with 20 bases separating them. Germline CDR1 is MDHEN and CDR2 is SYDVKM. The CDR3 DNA reads as TGTGCCAGCAGTATGATTACCTCAGGGGCTCGTGGCTACACCTTC. It codes for CASSMITSGARGYTF.

The V and J genes are TRBV7-2 and TRBJ1-6; the D gene is possibly TRBD1 (5 bases). Germline V gene sequence: CDR1 SGHTA, CDR2 FQGNSA. V lost 6 bases and J 5 bases, leaving 14 bases between the germline ends. The CDR3 extends over 15 amino acids. CDR3 in amino acids: CASRPSIRDNSPLHF. CDR3 in DNA: TGTGCCAGCAGACCCTCGATCAGGGATAATTCACCCCTCCACTTT.

The chain has TRBV24-1 and TRBJ2-3; 11 bases map to TRBD1. CDR1 is KGHDR and CDR2 is SFDVKD in the germline V gene. The CDR3 is 17 amino acids. The trim removed 6 bases at V and 1 base at J, leaving 8 bases unmatched. CDR3 protein: CATSQSGQGAGTDTQYF. DNA for the CDR3: TGTGCCACCAGTCAAAGTGGACAGGGGGCGGGCACAGATACGCAGTATTTT.

V gene TRBV30 combines with J gene TRBJ2-5; TRBD2 matches 8 bases. Unmatched junction bases numbered 8, after V lost 0 bases and J lost 2 bases. CDR3 length: 16 amino acids. The V gene's germline CDR1 is GTSNPN and CDR2 SVGIG (reference sequence). CDR3 coding DNA: TGTGCCTGGAGTGTACCCCGCTCGGGGGGGCAAGAGACCCAGTACTTC. It yields the protein CAWSVPRSGGQETQYF.

This clone was seen a few times. The J gene is TRBJ1-6, the V gene TRBV6-5, with TRBD1 identical over 7 bases. This CDR3 region has 15 residues. Germline CDR1 and CDR2: MNHEY and SVGAGI. V gave up 6 bases and J gave up 9 bases; unmatched junction bases: 11. This CDR3 reads CASRNTDRSISPLHF. The CDR3 DNA sequence: TGTGCCAGCAGGAACACGGACAGGTCGATTTCACCCCTCCACTTT.